The 26 T cell receptor beta chains presented below share a single source sample, sequenced in a study of T cell repertoires in cytomegalovirus infection. MiXCR was run by TCRdb on the reads, yielding one entry per CDR3 protein. The profile shows approximately 470,000 distinct CDR3 sequences, more than 40% of them singletons. Antigen specificity for these receptors is unknown. The source material was cultured PBMCs, sampled from culture after CMV antigen stimulation. These TCRs come from a human donor in good health (CMV status not recorded). Some clones in this sample may be carry-over from other donors' samples.

This chain uses TRBV11-2 with TRBJ2-1; TRBD2 matches at 12 bases. The V gene end was trimmed by 5 bases and the J gene end by 9 bases; junction bases not matched to a gene: 8. Germline assignment: CDR1 SGHAT and CDR2 FQNNGV. This CDR3 region has 15 residues. CDR3 nucleotides: TGTGCCAGCAGCCCGCTAGCGGGAGGGCTGGTTGAGCAGTTCTTC. This encodes CASSPLAGGLVEQFF.

This clonotype was picked up a small number of times. The rearrangement links TRBV7-9 to TRBJ2-5; D uncertain. CDR3 length: 12 amino acids. Germline V gene data show CDR1 as SEHNR and CDR2 as FQNEAQ (reference sequence). Trimming cost V 6 bases and J 6 bases, with 11 bases left between them. The CDR3 DNA reads as TGTGCCAGCAGACGCCTCGGGCAGACCCAGTACTTC. It is translated as CASRRLGQTQYF.

This clonotype was counted only a few times. J is TRBJ2-2 and V is TRBV7-8; D perhaps matches TRBD2 (6 bases). The CDR3 runs 16 residues. The V gene's germline CDR1 is SGHVS and CDR2 FQNEAQ. V dropped 5 bases and J dropped 2 bases, with 15 bases sitting between them. CDR3 nucleotides: TGTGCCAGCAGCGCAGAAACTAGCCTCAACACCGGGGAGCTGTTTTTT. This gives the protein CASSAETSLNTGELFF.

In this sample, this clonotype turned up once. The chain uses TRBV6-5 and TRBJ1-4, with D perhaps matching TRBD1 (5 bases). Germline lookup yields CDR1 MNHEY and CDR2 SVGAGI. V was trimmed by 5 bases and J by 0 bases, leaving 16 bases between them. The CDR3 totals 17 residues. The CDR3, as DNA: TGTGCCAGCAGTAAGGGCCAGGGATTTGCAACTAATGAAAAACTGTTTTTT. Protein sequence: CASSKGQGFATNEKLFF.

The chain employs TRBV5-4 and TRBJ2-7; 8 bases match TRBD1. The CDR3 covers 16 residues. V lost 4 bases to trimming and J lost 5 bases; unmatched junction nucleotides: 14. Per the germline V gene, CDR1 is SGHNT and CDR2 is YYREEE (reference sequence). CDR3 sequence: CASSQTQTSTGDEQYF. CDR3 nucleotide sequence: TGTGCCAGCAGCCAAACACAAACCTCGACAGGGGACGAGCAGTACTTC.

The rearrangement uses TRBV5-1 and TRBJ1-4, with D unresolved. V lost 0 bases, J lost 4 bases, and 13 bases lay in between. Germline CDR1 SGHRS, CDR2 YFSETQ. The CDR3 extends over 16 amino acids. The CDR3 DNA is TGCGCCAGCAGCTTGGTTTCGGCAGTGAGTAATGAAAAACTGTTTTTT. Its translation is CASSLVSAVSNEKLFF.

The rearrangement links TRBV19 to TRBJ2-7, with 10 positions matching TRBD2. V lost 4 bases, J lost 4 bases, and 13 bases stayed unmatched. This CDR3 is 17 amino acids long. Germline V gene lookup returns CDR1 LNHDA and CDR2 SQIVND (reference sequence). CDR3 DNA sequence: TGTGCCAGTAGTAAGAGAGCGGGAGGGCCGAGGGGGTACGAGCAGTACTTC. This codes for CASSKRAGGPRGYEQYF.

In its sample, this clonotype was seen a few times. The genes are TRBV7-2 and TRBJ2-2, with 8 bases aligning to TRBD2. The V segment lost 5 bases and the J segment 7 bases; nucleotides outside the gene matches: 12. This CDR3 contains 16 residues. Germline-derived CDR1 and CDR2 are SGHTA and FQGNSA. Here the CDR3 DNA reads TGTGCCAGCAGCGGACTCGGACTAGCCCTTAGCGGGGAGCTGTTTTTT. It codes for CASSGLGLALSGELFF.

This clonotype has more than one count but fewer than ten. The rearrangement links TRBV27 to TRBJ1-6; weak D call: TRBD1 (6 bases). CDR3 length: 14 residues. Germline V gene sequence: CDR1 MNHEY, CDR2 SMNVEV (reference sequence). Trimming took off 5 bases at V and 5 bases at J, with 10 bases between the two ends. This CDR3 is CASSPDSNNSPLHF. The CDR3 DNA sequence: TGTGCCAGCAGTCCGGACAGCAATAATTCACCCCTCCACTTT.

The chain couples TRBV7-2 to TRBJ2-7; 7 nucleotides align to TRBD2. Losses at the gene ends were 5 bases for V and 1 base for J; bases not matched to a gene: 8. Per germline, CDR1 SGHTA and CDR2 FQGNSA. The CDR3 sequence is 15 residues long. CDR3 amino acids: CASSHGTTLSYEQYF. The CDR3 nucleotides are TGTGCCAGCAGCCATGGGACTACCCTATCCTACGAGCAGTACTTC. The variable domain in full, completed from reference TRBV7-2 and TRBJ2-7, reads GAGVSQSPSNKVTEKGKDVELRCDPISGHTALYWYRQSLGQGLEFLIYFQGNSAPDKSGLPSDRFSAERTGGSVSTLTIQRTQQEDSAVYLCASSHGTTLSYEQYFGPGTRLTVT.

The chain recombines TRBV20-1 with TRBJ2-7, with 12 bases that match TRBD2. Trimming took 5 bases from V and 1 from J; bases not matched to a gene: 3. This CDR3 region has 14 residues. Germline-derived CDR1 and CDR2 are DFQATT and SNEGSKA (reference sequence). The CDR3, as DNA: TGCAGTGCTTTAACTAGCGGGGGGTCCTACGAGCAGTACTTC. Amino acid sequence: CSALTSGGSYEQYF.

V gene TRBV7-9 combines with J gene TRBJ1-6, with 8 bases matching TRBD1. CDR1 and CDR2 from the germline V gene are SEHNR and FQNEAQ (reference sequence). CDR3 length: 15 amino acids. V lost 1 base and J lost 13; bases outside the gene matches: 9. This chain's CDR3 is CASSLGWGQDLPLHF. The DNA of the CDR3 is TGTGCCAGCAGCTTAGGGTGGGGACAGGACCTCCCCCTCCACTTT.

The rearrangement joins TRBV7-2 to TRBJ2-1; no reliable D call. The CDR3 loop spans 15 amino acids. Looked up from germline, CDR1 is SGHTA and CDR2 is FQGNSA. V dropped 5 bases and J dropped 10 bases, with 21 bases sitting between them. For the CDR3, the DNA is TGTGCCAGCAGCCTTTCGAGGCGACGGACCCGGGAGCAGTTCTTC. Its protein product is CASSLSRRRTREQFF.

The chain links TRBV11-2 to TRBJ1-1; D perhaps matches TRBD1 (5 bases). V dropped 2 bases and J dropped 1 base, with 8 bases sitting between them. The CDR3 is made up of 14 amino acids. Looked up from germline, CDR1 is SGHAT and CDR2 is FQNNGV. The CDR3 region is CASSLQGPNTEAFF. The CDR3 DNA reads as TGTGCCAGCAGCTTACAGGGACCGAACACTGAAGCTTTCTTT.

At least ten counts were recorded for this clonotype. This rearrangement joins TRBV7-6 to TRBJ1-5; D not resolved. CDR1 is SGHVS and CDR2 is FNYEAQ in the germline V gene. V gave up 2 bases and J gave up 2 bases, with 4 bases separating them. This CDR3 is 13 amino acids long. The CDR3 is CASSLQRNQPQHF. CDR3 DNA sequence: TGTGCCAGCAGCTTACAGCGCAATCAGCCCCAGCATTTT.

The CDR3 DNA is TGTGCCAGCAGCTCCACAGGGGTCCCCCAAGAGACCCAGTACTTC. Amino acids: CASSSTGVPQETQYF. The V gene is TRBV7-9, the J gene TRBJ2-5, with 7 bases aligning to TRBD1. The CDR3 consists of 15 residues. The ends lost 4 bases at V and 1 base at J; junction bases unmatched: 6. Per germline, CDR1 SEHNR and CDR2 FQNEAQ (reference sequence).

This clonotype was counted a few times. The CDR3 spells CASSLSQGRLDTIYF. The CDR3 coding sequence is TGTGCCAGCAGTTTATCCCAGGGGAGACTGGACACCATATATTTT. The rearrangement joins TRBV12-3 or TRBV12-4 to TRBJ1-3; D is perhaps TRBD1 (6 bases). Trimming pared 2 bases from V and 8 bases from J, leaving 16 bases between. This CDR3 is 15 amino acids long.

This chain links TRBV28 with TRBJ1-2; D remains ambiguous. The CDR3 spans 15 residues. CDR1 is MDHEN and CDR2 is SYDVKM in the germline V gene. The ends were cut back, 3 bases at V and 2 bases at J, with 13 bases in the middle. In nucleotides, the CDR3 is TGTGCCAGCAGTTTTGGGGTATTGGGAAACTATGGCTACACCTTC. Translated: CASSFGVLGNYGYTF.

CDR3 bases: TGTGCCAGCAGTGGCACAGGGCTCGTCTACGAGCAGTACTTC. Translation gives CASSGTGLVYEQYF. The chain carries TRBV6-1 and TRBJ2-7, with TRBD1 as a possible D gene (6 bases). Per germline, CDR1 MNHNS and CDR2 SASEGT. The CDR3 extends over 14 amino acids. V shed 4 bases and J shed 3 bases, with 13 bases lying between them.

The sample holds a few counts of this clonotype. The chain joins TRBV7-4 to TRBJ2-4; either TRBD1 or TRBD2 may supply D (6 bases each). Per the germline V gene, CDR1 is SGHVT and CDR2 is SQSDAQ. Trimming removed 2 bases from V and 1 base from J, with 18 bases in between. CDR3 length: 18 amino acids. The CDR3 DNA sequence: TGTGCCAGCAGCTTATCGGCACGGGGGCCGAGGGCCAAAAACATTCAGTACTTC. Protein: CASSLSARGPRAKNIQYF.

This clonotype is a singleton in its sample. The chain carries TRBV20-1 and TRBJ2-1; D gene unclear. The ends were cut back, 5 bases at V and 4 bases at J, with 18 bases in the middle. Germline CDR1 and CDR2: DFQATT and SNEGSKA (reference sequence). The CDR3 loop spans 15 amino acids. Written as DNA, the CDR3 is TGCAGTGCTCTGGCGACGTCGCACGGATACAATGAGCAGTTCTTC. It specifies CSALATSHGYNEQFF.

CDR3 nucleotides: TGTGCCATCGTACGGAGGGAGGGCACAGATACGCAGTATTTT. This translates into CAIVRREGTDTQYF. The chain combines TRBV10-3 with TRBJ2-3, with D possibly being TRBD2 (6 bases). The germline V and J ends were trimmed by 8 bases and 1 base, with 13 bases remaining between them. Germline V gene lookup returns CDR1 ENHRY and CDR2 SYGVKD. This CDR3 is 14 amino acids long.

This clonotype occurred a few times. The rearrangement joins TRBV7-2 to TRBJ2-2; the match to TRBD2 covers 8 bases. In germline, CDR1 is SGHTA, CDR2 FQGNSA. The CDR3 extends over 16 amino acids. Unmatched junction bases numbered 7, after V lost 5 bases and J lost 2 bases. CDR3 DNA: TGTGCCAGCAGCGGACGGGGGGGACTCAACACCGGGGAGCTGTTTTTT. It specifies CASSGRGGLNTGELFF.

This clonotype was counted ten times or more. The rearrangement uses TRBV7-2 and TRBJ1-5, with no clear D. CDR3 length: 15 amino acids. V was trimmed by 5 bases and J by 9 bases, leaving 20 bases between them. Germline lookup yields CDR1 SGHTA and CDR2 FQGNSA. Here the CDR3 DNA reads TGTGCCAGCAGCACAGATCAAAGATCGTGGTTGCCCCAGCATTTT. The encoded protein is CASSTDQRSWLPQHF.

The chain carries TRBV5-1 and TRBJ2-7; the D is unclear. The CDR3 is 18 amino acids. From germline, CDR1 is SGHRS and CDR2 YFSETQ. V dropped 2 bases and J dropped 7 bases, with 28 bases sitting between them. This CDR3 reads CASSFLPQLTAALTEQYF. The CDR3 DNA reads TGCGCCAGCAGCTTTCTCCCCCAGCTTACCGCGGCCCTTACGGAGCAGTACTTC.

The genes are TRBV6-1 and TRBJ2-7; the match to TRBD1 covers 8 bases. The CDR3 runs 12 residues. Germline V gene data show CDR1 as MNHNS and CDR2 as SASEGT. The ends lost 4 bases at V and 6 bases at J; junction bases unmatched: 2. CDR3: CASSVDRGEQYF. The CDR3 DNA is TGTGCCAGCAGTGTAGACAGGGGCGAGCAGTACTTC.